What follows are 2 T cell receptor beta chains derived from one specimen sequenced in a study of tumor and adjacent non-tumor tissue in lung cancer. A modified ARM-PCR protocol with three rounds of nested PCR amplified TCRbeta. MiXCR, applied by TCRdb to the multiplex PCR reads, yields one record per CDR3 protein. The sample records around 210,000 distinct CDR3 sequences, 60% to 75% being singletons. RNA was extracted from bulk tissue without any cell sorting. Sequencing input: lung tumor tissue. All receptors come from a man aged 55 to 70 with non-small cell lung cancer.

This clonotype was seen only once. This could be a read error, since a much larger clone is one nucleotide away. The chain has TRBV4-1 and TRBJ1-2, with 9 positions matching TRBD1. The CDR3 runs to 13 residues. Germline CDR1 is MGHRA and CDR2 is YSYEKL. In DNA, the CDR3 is TGCGCCAGCAGCTTCCGACAGGGGGAGGGCTACATCTTC. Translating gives CASSFRQGEGYIF.

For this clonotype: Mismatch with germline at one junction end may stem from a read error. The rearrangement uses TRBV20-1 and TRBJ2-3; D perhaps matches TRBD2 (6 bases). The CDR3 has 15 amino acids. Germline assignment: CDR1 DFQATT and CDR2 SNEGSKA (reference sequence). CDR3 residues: CSTSLRDLSTDSQYF. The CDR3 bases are TGCAGTACTAGCCTTCGGGACCTTAGCACAGATTCGCAGTATTTT.